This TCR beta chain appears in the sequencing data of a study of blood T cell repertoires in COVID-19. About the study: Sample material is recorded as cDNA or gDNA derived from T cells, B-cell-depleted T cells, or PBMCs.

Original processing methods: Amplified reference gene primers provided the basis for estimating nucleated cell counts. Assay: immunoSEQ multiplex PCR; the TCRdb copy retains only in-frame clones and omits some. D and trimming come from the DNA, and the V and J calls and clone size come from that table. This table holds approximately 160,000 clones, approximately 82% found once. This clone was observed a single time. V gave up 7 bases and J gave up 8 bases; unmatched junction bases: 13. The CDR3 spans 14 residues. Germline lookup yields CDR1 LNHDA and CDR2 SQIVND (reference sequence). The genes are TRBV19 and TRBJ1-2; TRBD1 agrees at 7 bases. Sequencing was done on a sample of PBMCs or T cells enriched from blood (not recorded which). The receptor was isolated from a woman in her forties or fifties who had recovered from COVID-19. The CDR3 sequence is CASTAQTGRGGYTF. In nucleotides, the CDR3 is TGTGCCAGTACCGCCCAGACAGGGCGAGGCGGCTACACCTTC.